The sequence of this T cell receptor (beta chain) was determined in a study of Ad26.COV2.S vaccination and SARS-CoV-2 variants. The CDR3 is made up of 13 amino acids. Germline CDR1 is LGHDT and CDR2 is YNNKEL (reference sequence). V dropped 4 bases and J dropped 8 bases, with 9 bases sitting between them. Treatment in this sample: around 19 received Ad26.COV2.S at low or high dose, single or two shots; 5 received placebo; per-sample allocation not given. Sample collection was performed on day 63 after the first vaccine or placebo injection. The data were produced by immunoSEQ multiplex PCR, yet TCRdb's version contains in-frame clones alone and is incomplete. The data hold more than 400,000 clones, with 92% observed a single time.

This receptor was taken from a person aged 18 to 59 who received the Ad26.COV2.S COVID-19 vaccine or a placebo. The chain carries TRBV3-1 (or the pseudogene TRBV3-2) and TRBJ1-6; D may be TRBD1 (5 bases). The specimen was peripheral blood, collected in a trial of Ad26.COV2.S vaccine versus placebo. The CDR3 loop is CASSRDPHSPLHF. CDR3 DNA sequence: TGTGCCAGCAGCCGGGACCCTCATTCACCCCTCCACTTT.